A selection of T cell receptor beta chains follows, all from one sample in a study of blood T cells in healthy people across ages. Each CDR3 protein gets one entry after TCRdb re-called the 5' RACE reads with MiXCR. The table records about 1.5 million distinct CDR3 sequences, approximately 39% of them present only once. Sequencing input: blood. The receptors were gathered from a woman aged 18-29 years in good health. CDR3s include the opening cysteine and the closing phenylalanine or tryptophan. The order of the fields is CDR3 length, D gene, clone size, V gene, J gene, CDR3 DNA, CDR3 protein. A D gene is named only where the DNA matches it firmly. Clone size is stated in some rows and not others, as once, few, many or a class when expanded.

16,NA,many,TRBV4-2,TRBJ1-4,TGTGCCAGCAGCACCGGCGGCGGCGGAGGGAAGGAAAAACTGTTTTTT,CASSTGGGGGKEKLFF
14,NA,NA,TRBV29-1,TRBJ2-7,TGCAGCGTTGGGCCCGTTTTAGGGGATCACGAGCAGTACTTC,CSVGPVLGDHEQYF
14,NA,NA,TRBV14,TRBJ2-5,TGTGCCAGCAGCCAGGAAAGACTGCCTAGTACGCAGCACTTC,CASSQERLPSTQHF
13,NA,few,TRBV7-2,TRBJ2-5,TGTGCCAGCAGCTTAGGAAAGGTGGAGACCCAGTACTTC,CASSLGKVETQYF
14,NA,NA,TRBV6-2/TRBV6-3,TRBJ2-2,TGTGCCAGCACCCAACCCCCAGGGGCCGGGGAGCTGTTTTTT,CASTQPPGAGELFF
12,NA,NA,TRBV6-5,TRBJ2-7,TGTGCCAGCAGTCCCGGGACCCTCAAGCAGTACTTC,CASSPGTLKQYF
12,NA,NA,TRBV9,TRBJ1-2,TGTGCCAGCAGCGTAGGAGTGTCCGGCTACACCTTC,CASSVGVSGYTF
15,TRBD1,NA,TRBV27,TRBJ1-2,TGTGCCAGCAGCCCGCTTTCGGGACAGGGTAATGGCTACACCTTC,CASSPLSGQGNGYTF
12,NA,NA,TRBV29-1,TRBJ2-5,TGCAGCTTTTGGATTGGTGGAGAGACCCAGTACTTC,CSFWIGGETQYF
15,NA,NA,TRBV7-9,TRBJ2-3,TGTGCCAGCAGCCTTCGACTAGGCCCCACAGATACGCAGTATTTT,CASSLRLGPTDTQYF
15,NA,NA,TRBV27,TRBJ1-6,TGTGCCAGCAGTTCACCAGGAAATCAAAATTCACCCCTCCACTTT,CASSSPGNQNSPLHF
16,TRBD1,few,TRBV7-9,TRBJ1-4,TGTGCCAGCACCTTCCAAACAGGGGAGACTAATGAAAAACTGTTTTTT,CASTFQTGETNEKLFF
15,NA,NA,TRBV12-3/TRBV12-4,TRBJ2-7,TGTGCCAGCAGTTTTCGCGGACAAAGAACCTACGAGCAGTACTTC,CASSFRGQRTYEQYF
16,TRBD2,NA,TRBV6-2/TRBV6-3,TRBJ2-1,TGTGCCAGCAGTTCCCCCCGAGCGGGAGGACCAGTTGAGCAGTTCTTC,CASSSPRAGGPVEQFF
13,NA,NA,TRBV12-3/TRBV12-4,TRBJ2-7,TGTGCCAGTCGGACAGCGGGCTCCTACGAGCAGTACTTC,CASRTAGSYEQYF
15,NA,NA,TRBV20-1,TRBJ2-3,TGCAGTGCTAGAGTACGGGGGGCTCTCACGGATACGCAGTATTTT,CSARVRGALTDTQYF
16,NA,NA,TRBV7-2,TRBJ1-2,TGTGCCAGCAGCGGCCGGGACATGTTCCTTAACTATGGCTACACCTTC,CASSGRDMFLNYGYTF
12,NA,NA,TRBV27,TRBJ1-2,TGTGCCAGCAGTTCTTTACTGGAGGGCTACACCTTC,CASSSLLEGYTF
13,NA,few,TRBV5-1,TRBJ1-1,TGCGCCAGCAGTTTTCACATGAACACTGAAGCTTTCTTT,CASSFHMNTEAFF